This TCR beta chain was recovered during a study of blood T cell repertoires in COVID-19. This CDR3 is built from 14 residues. Trimming took 0 bases from V and 8 from J, leaving 11 bases between them. The germline V gene encodes CDR1 SGDLS and CDR2 YYNGEE. This clone has more than one count but fewer than ten. Other DNA sequences in this sample translate to the same CDR3. In the original workflow: Amplifying reference gene primers gave estimates of nucleated cell counts. The assay was immunoSEQ multiplex PCR, and TCRdb's table has in-frame clones only and misses some. V and J calls plus clone size are reproduced from that table; the DNA served to infer D and trimming. The sample includes some 220,000 clones, about 83% of them seen just once.

The TCR originated in a woman aged 25 to 45 with COVID-19, enrolled during active disease. The sample comprised peripheral blood. The chain joins TRBV9 to TRBJ1-4; D is unclear. CDR3 sequence reads: CASSVGGGNEKLFF. The CDR3 region has the DNA TGTGCCAGCAGCGTAGGAGGAGGGAACGAAAAACTGTTTTTT.